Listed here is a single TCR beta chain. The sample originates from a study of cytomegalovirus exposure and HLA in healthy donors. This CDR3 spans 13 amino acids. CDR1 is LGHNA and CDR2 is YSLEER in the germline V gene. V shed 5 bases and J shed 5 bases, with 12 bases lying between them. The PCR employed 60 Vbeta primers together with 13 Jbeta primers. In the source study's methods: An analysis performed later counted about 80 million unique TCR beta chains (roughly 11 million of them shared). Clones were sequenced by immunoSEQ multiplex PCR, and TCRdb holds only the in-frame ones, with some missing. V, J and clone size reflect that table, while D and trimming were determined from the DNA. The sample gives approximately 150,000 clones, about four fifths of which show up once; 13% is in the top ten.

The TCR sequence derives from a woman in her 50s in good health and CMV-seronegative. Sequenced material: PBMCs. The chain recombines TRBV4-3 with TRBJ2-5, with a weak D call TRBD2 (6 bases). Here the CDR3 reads CASSRAGTETQYF. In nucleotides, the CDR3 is TGCGCCAGCAGCAGGGCGGGGACGGAGACCCAGTACTTC.